The entry below describes one T cell receptor beta chain. The sample is drawn from a study of blood T cell repertoires in COVID-19. Looking at the study overall: Material from acute and convalescent COVID-19 was sourced from the United States, Italy and Spain. Sample material is recorded as cDNA or gDNA derived from T cells, B-cell-depleted T cells, or PBMCs.

The Seattle site enrolled patients during active infection and followed them longitudinally. Source study methods: How many nucleated cells were present was estimated from reference gene primer amplification. Profiled with immunoSEQ multiplex PCR; TCRdb holds only in-frame clones, not every one. Clone size and V and J calls were adopted from that table, with D and trimming inferred from the DNA. Of fewer than 600,000 clones in the sample, nearly 90% are singletons; the top ten hold roughly 0.9%. The CDR3 is 14 amino acids. Unmatched junction bases numbered 7, after V lost 3 bases and J lost 8 bases. Germline CDR1 is MNHEY and CDR2 is SMNVEV (reference sequence).

This chain links TRBV27 with TRBJ1-2; 9 nucleotides align to TRBD1. What was sequenced was peripheral blood. The TCR was taken from a man younger than 30 with COVID-19, enrolled during active disease. The DNA for the CDR3 is TGTGCCAGCAGTTTTACAGGGGGCGCCAGGGGCTACACCTTC. Translation gives CASSFTGGARGYTF.